The rows below give T cell receptor beta chains drawn from one sample of a study of blood T cell repertoires in COVID-19. TCRdb's copy holds only in-frame clones and misses some; the assay was immunoSEQ multiplex PCR. This sample has roughly 120,000 clones; less than 80% occur once, and the top ten carry about 2.5%. Specimen: peripheral blood. The receptors shown here come from a man aged 50 or older with acute or convalescent COVID-19. Each CDR3 is given with its conserved first and last residue. D genes are given only for firm matches. Not all rows give a size; the values are once, few, many and, for expanded clones, a class.

J | D | size | V | DNA | CDR3
TRBJ2-1 | TRBD2 | - | TRBV2 | TGTGCCAGCAGGAGGGAGGGCCATCATGAGCAGTTCTTC | CASRREGHHEQFF
TRBJ1-6 | TRBD1 | few | TRBV19 | TGTGCCAGTAGTGGGAGGGACAGGGGATCGGATTCACCCCTCCACTTT | CASSGRDRGSDSPLHF
TRBJ1-6 | - | - | TRBV6-5 | TGTGCCAGCAAGGACTCAAATTCACCCCTCCACTTT | CASKDSNSPLHF
TRBJ2-1 | TRBD1 | - | TRBV7-6 | TGTGCCAGCAGCTTAGGGTGGACAGGGAGGAATGAGCAGTTCTTC | CASSLGWTGRNEQFF
TRBJ2-7 | TRBD1 | - | TRBV4-1 | TGCGCCAGCAGCCAATTGCGGACAGGGAAGGGCGAGCAGTACTTC | CASSQLRTGKGEQYF
TRBJ2-7 | TRBD2 | - | TRBV6-5 | TGTGCCAGCAGGTGGACTAGCGACACCTACGAGCAGTACTTC | CASRWTSDTYEQYF
TRBJ1-2 | TRBD1 | - | TRBV27 | TGTGCCAGCAGAAGGACAGGGGCGGGTGGCTACACCTTC | CASRRTGAGGYTF
TRBJ2-2 | - | - | TRBV5-8 | TGTGCCAGCAGCCTTTTGGGGCGCAACACCGGGGAGCTGTTTTTT | CASSLLGRNTGELFF
TRBJ1-1 | - | - | TRBV29-1 | TGCAGCGTGAAAGGCCCGGACAGTCACACTGAAGCTTTCTTT | CSVKGPDSHTEAFF
TRBJ2-3 | - | - | TRBV20-1 | TGCAGTGCTAGTGGGGGGCCTAACACAGATACGCAGTATTTT | CSASGGPNTDTQYF
TRBJ2-1 | TRBD2 | - | TRBV19 | TGTGCCAGTAGTATGACCAGCGGGGGGTACAATGAGCAGTTCTTC | CASSMTSGGYNEQFF